One and the same sample provided the 14 T cell receptor beta chains below, sequenced in a study of T-cell reconstitution after alpha-beta-depleted transplantation in children. Unique molecular identifiers were used in preparing the TCRbeta library. TCRdb re-analysed the PCR reads in MiXCR, keeping a single row per CDR3 protein. This repertoire shows over 200,000 distinct CDR3 sequences, approximately 15% found once; its top ten account for approximately 40%. The sequencing here drew on PBMCs, mostly from graft donor cells, taken 360 days after TCRalphabeta/CD19-depleted stem cell transplant. All receptors derive from a male patient aged 2-9 years who had a stem cell transplant for acute lymphoblastic leukemia, so the T cells may come from the graft donor.

J is TRBJ1-2 and V is TRBV21-1. TRBV21-1 is shown as a pseudogene. This CDR3 is built from 13 residues. The CDR3 region is CASSKAHSYGYTF. DNA for the CDR3: TGTGCCAGCAGCAAAGCGCATAGCTATGGCTACACCTTC.

A few counts support this clonotype. The chain recombines TRBV7-2 with TRBJ2-3; 9 bases line up with TRBD1. CDR3 length: 14 residues. V dropped 5 bases and J dropped 1; count of bases not matched to a gene: 1. From germline, CDR1 is SGHTA and CDR2 FQGNSA. The CDR3 loop is CASSRTGGTDTQYF. CDR3 in DNA: TGTGCCAGCAGCCGGACAGGGGGCACAGATACGCAGTATTTT.

The chain links TRBV20-1 to TRBJ2-7, with TRBD1 matching over 9 bases. With 3 bases clipped from V and 3 bases from J, the junction kept 6 bases outside the gene matches. Looked up from germline, CDR1 is DFQATT and CDR2 is SNEGSKA (reference sequence). The CDR3 extends over 14 amino acids. The CDR3 nucleotides read TGCAGTGCTAGTCCCGGGACAGGGCACTACGAGCAGTACTTC. Protein: CSASPGTGHYEQYF.

The V gene is TRBV15, the J gene TRBJ2-2; D perhaps matches TRBD2 (5 bases). The CDR3 length is 15 residues. Germline values: CDR1 LNHNV, CDR2 YYDKDF (reference sequence). Trimming cost V 0 bases and J 1 base, with 6 bases left between them. In nucleotides, the CDR3 is TGTGCCACCAGCAGAGAGCGGGTGAACACCGGGGAGCTGTTTTTT. Its translation: CATSRERVNTGELFF.

The chain links TRBV24-1 to TRBJ2-1, with 9 bases that match TRBD1. The J segment lost 4 bases and the V segment lost 5 bases, leaving 5 bases of the junction unmatched. Germline V CDR1 and CDR2: KGHDR, SFDVKD. The CDR3 length is 15 residues. Here the CDR3 reads CATSGPGTGYNEQFF. CDR3 nucleotide sequence: TGTGCCACCAGTGGGCCCGGGACAGGGTACAATGAGCAGTTCTTC.

This clonotype has more than one count but fewer than ten. The rearrangement uses TRBV7-8 and TRBJ2-5, with 8 bases that match TRBD1. The CDR3 has 17 amino acids. Germline CDR1 SGHVS, CDR2 FQNEAQ. V shed 0 bases, J shed 3 bases, and the junction held 9 bases outside the gene matches. The CDR3 is CASSLAQDRVGKETQYF. CDR3 bases: TGTGCCAGCAGCTTAGCCCAGGACAGGGTTGGGAAAGAGACCCAGTACTTC.

The chain combines TRBV29-1 with TRBJ2-7; 10 bases line up with TRBD2. The trim removed 1 base at V and 3 bases at J, leaving 9 bases unmatched. This CDR3 has 16 residues. The germline V gene encodes CDR1 SQVTM and CDR2 ANQGSEA. DNA of the CDR3: TGCAGCGTTGAAGTTGGAGCGGGAGGGCTCCGCTACGAGCAGTACTTC. Protein: CSVEVGAGGLRYEQYF.

This clonotype was observed a handful of times. The V gene is TRBV6-2 or TRBV6-3, the J gene TRBJ2-5, with 12 bases identical to TRBD1. V dropped 7 bases and J dropped 7; count of bases not matched to a gene: 10. This CDR3 comprises 15 residues. Per germline, CDR1 MNHEY and CDR2 SVGEGT. CDR3 loop: CASTLLPGQGATQYF. The CDR3 DNA reads TGTGCCAGCACTCTACTGCCGGGACAGGGGGCGACCCAGTACTTC.

This clonotype was recorded a few times. The V call is TRBV7-9, the J call TRBJ2-2; weak D call: TRBD1 (5 bases). V gave up 4 bases and J gave up 0 bases, with 12 bases separating them. Germline assignment: CDR1 SEHNR and CDR2 FQNEAQ (reference sequence). The CDR3 sequence is 16 residues long. The CDR3 here is CASSSGRQTNTGELFF. CDR3 coding DNA: TGTGCCAGCAGCTCCGGTCGACAGACGAACACCGGGGAGCTGTTTTTT.

This clonotype was observed many times. The chain links TRBV5-1 to TRBJ2-1; 8 bases align to TRBD2. This CDR3 is built from 18 residues. Germline lookup yields CDR1 SGHRS and CDR2 YFSETQ. Trimming at V came to 0 bases and at J to 6 bases, leaving 14 bases not matched to a gene. The DNA for the CDR3 is TGCGCCAGCAGCTTGGCCGGACTAGCAACCGTGGGTAGCAATGAGCAGTTCTTC. This translates into CASSLAGLATVGSNEQFF.

This clonotype was seen only a few times. The CDR3 protein is CASSVGAGGMTYEQYF. The CDR3 DNA reads as TGTGCCAGCAGCGTAGGGGCCGGAGGGATGACCTACGAGCAGTACTTC. V and J are TRBV9 and TRBJ2-7, with D possibly being TRBD2 (6 bases). From germline, CDR1 is SGDLS and CDR2 YYNGEE. The CDR3 sequence is 16 residues long. V gave up 0 bases and J gave up 2 bases, with 15 bases separating them.

V usage is TRBV20-1 and J usage is TRBJ1-3; a weak D match, TRBD1 (5 bases). The CDR3 has 15 residues. Trimming pared 3 bases from V and 3 bases from J, leaving 15 bases between. CDR1 is DFQATT, CDR2 SNEGSKA, per germline (reference sequence). Written as DNA, the CDR3 is TGCAGTGCTAGTCCCGACAGCGCGATTGGAAACACCATATATTTT. It codes for CSASPDSAIGNTIYF.

This clonotype showed up just a few times. This chain connects TRBV12-3 or TRBV12-4 to TRBJ2-2, with TRBD2 matching 12 bases. The CDR3 has 16 amino acids. V trimming: 1 base; J trimming: 6 bases; junction bases outside the gene matches: 3. The DNA for the CDR3 is TGTGCCAGCAGTTTAGGACTAGCGGGAGCTCCCGGGGAGCTGTTTTTT. Translated, it gives CASSLGLAGAPGELFF.

This clonotype has only a few counts. The chain carries TRBV7-9 and TRBJ2-1; D is ambiguous. In germline, CDR1 is SEHNR, CDR2 FQNEAQ (reference sequence). V was clipped by 2 bases and J by 7 bases, with 15 bases between them. The CDR3 consists of 15 residues. CDR3 loop: CASSLKWRLSNEQFF. CDR3 DNA: TGTGCCAGCAGCTTAAAGTGGCGGCTCTCAAATGAGCAGTTCTTC.